This T cell receptor beta chain was captured by sequencing in a study of Ad26.COV2.S vaccination and SARS-CoV-2 variants. This clone was observed once. Sequenced by immunoSEQ multiplex PCR; TCRdb stores in-frame clones only, minus some. The table has roughly 380,000 clones, 88% seen once; the top ten hold about 4%. The germline V gene encodes CDR1 LGHDT and CDR2 YNNKEL (reference sequence). The CDR3 has 14 residues. Trimming shortened V by 0 bases and J by 6 bases, and 12 bases separated the two germline ends. Regarding treatment: 15 to 20 received Ad26.COV2.S at low or high dose, single or two shots; a few received placebo; per-sample allocation not given. Vaccine and placebo recipients were sampled on day 63 after the first injection. An adult of 18-55 years in Boston served as donor.

Sequencing used peripheral blood, obtained in a trial of Ad26.COV2.S vaccine versus placebo. V is TRBV3-1 (or the pseudogene TRBV3-2) and J is TRBJ2-7; D not certain. The TCR comes from a person aged 18-60 years who received the Ad26.COV2.S COVID-19 vaccine or a placebo. DNA for the CDR3: TGTGCCAGCAGCCAAGATCATTACCCCGGCGAGCAGTACTTC. This gives the protein CASSQDHYPGEQYF.